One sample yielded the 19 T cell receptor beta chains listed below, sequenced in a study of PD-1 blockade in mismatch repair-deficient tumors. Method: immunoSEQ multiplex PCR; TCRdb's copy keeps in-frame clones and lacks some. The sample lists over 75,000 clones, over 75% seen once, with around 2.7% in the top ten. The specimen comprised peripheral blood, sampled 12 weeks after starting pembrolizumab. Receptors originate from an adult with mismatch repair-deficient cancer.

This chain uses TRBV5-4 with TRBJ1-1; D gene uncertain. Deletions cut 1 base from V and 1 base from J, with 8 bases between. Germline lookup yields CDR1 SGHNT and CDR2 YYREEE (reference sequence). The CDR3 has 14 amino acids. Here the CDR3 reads CASSLLQRNTEAFF. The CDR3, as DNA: TGTGCCAGCAGCTTGCTACAACGGAACACTGAAGCTTTCTTT.

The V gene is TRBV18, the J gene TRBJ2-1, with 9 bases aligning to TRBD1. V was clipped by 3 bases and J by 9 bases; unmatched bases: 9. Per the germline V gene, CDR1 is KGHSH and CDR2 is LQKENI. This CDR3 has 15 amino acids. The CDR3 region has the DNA TGTGCCAGCTCACCCCAGGGACAGGGCCTCGGTGAGCAGTTCTTC. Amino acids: CASSPQGQGLGEQFF. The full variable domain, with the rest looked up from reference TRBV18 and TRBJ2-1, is NAGVMQNPRHLVRRRGQEARLRCSPMKGHSHVYWYRQLPEEGLKFMVYLQKENIIDESGMPKERFSAEFPKEGPSILRIQQVVRGDSAAYFCASSPQGQGLGEQFFGPGTRLTVL.

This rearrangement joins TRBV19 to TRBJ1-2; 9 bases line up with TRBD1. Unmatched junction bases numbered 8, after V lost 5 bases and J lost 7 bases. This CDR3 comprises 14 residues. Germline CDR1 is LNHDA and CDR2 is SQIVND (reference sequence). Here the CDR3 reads CASSWGTGYSGYTF. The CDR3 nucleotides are TGTGCCAGTAGTTGGGGGACAGGGTATTCTGGCTACACCTTC.

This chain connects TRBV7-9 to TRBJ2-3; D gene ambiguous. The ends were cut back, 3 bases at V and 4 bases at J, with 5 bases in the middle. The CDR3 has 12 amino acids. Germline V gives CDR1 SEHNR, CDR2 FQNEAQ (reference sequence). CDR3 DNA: TGTGCCAGCAGCTTGCGTCCAGATACGCAGTATTTT. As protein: CASSLRPDTQYF. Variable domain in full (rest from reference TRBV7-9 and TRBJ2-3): DTGVSQNPRHKITKRGQNVTFRCDPISEHNRLYWYRQTLGQGPEFLTYFQNEAQLEKSRLLSDRFSAERPKGSFSTLEIQRTEQGDSAMYLCASSLRPDTQYFGPGTRLTVL.

Here the CDR3 reads CAWSNRYEQYF. CDR3 nucleotide sequence: TGTGCCTGGAGTAATAGGTACGAGCAGTACTTC. This chain uses TRBV30 with TRBJ2-7; D is unclear. Between the trimmed V and J ends, which lost 2 bases and 4 bases, there was a span of 6 bases. The CDR3 covers 11 residues. Germline V gene lookup returns CDR1 GTSNPN and CDR2 SVGIG (reference sequence).

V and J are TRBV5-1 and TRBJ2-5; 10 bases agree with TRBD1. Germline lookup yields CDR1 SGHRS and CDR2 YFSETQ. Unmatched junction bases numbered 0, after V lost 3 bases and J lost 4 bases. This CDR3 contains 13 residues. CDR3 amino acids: CASSWTGGETQYF. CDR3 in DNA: TGCGCCAGCAGCTGGACAGGGGGAGAGACCCAGTACTTC.

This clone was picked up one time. The CDR3 nucleotides read TGTGCCAGCAGACCCGGGACTAGTATCGACGAGCAGTACTTC. The encoded protein is CASRPGTSIDEQYF. This rearrangement joins TRBV6-1 to TRBJ2-7; 8 bases are a match to TRBD2. The CDR3 runs 14 residues. V gave up 6 bases and J gave up 5 bases; unmatched junction bases: 9. Germline loops: CDR1 MNHNS, CDR2 SASEGT.

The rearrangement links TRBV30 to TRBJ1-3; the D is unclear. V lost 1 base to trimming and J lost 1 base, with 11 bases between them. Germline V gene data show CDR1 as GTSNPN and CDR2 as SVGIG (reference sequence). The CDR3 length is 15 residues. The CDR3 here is CAWSDGELSGNTIYF. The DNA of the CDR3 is TGTGCCTGGAGTGACGGGGAACTGTCTGGAAACACCATATATTTT.

Here the CDR3 DNA reads TGTGCCAGCAGCGCCGCTAGCGGGCCGGCCTACGAGCAGTACTTC. It encodes CASSAASGPAYEQYF. The chain carries TRBV9 and TRBJ2-7; 8 bases align to TRBD2. From germline, CDR1 is SGDLS and CDR2 YYNGEE. The V and J ends lost 3 bases and 2 bases, in that order; junction bases with no gene match: 7. This CDR3 region has 15 residues.

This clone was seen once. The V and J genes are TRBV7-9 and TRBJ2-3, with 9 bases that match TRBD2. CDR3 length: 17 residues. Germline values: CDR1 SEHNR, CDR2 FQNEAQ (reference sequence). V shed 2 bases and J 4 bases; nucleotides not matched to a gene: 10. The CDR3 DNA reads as TGTGCCAGCAGCTTAAGTGCGGGGGGACTAGCAGCAGATACGCAGTATTTT. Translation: CASSLSAGGLAADTQYF.

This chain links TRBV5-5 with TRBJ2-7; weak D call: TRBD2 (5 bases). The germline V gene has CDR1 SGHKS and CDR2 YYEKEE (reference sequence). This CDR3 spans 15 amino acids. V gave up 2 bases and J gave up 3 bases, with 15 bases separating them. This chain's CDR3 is CASSFLASENYEQYF. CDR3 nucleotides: TGTGCCAGCAGCTTCCTAGCTTCGGAGAACTACGAGCAGTACTTC.

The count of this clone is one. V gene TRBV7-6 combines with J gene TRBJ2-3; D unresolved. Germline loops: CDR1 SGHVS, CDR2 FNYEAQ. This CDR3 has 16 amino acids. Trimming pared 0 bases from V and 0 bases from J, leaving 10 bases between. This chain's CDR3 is CASSLAGDPSTDTQYF. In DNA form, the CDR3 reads TGTGCCAGCAGCTTAGCGGGCGACCCTAGCACAGATACGCAGTATTTT.

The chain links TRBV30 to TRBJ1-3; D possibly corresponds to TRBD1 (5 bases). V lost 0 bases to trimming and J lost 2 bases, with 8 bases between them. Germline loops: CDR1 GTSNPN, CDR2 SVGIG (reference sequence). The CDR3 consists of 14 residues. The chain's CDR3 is CAWSVSGTGNTIYF. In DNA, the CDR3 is TGTGCCTGGAGTGTATCAGGGACTGGAAACACCATATATTTT.

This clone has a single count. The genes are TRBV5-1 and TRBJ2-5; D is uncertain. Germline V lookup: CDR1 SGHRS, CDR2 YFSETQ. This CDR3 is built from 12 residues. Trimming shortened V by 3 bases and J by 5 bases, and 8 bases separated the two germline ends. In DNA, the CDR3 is TGCGCCAGCAGCTCCCTAGGGGAGACCCAGTACTTC. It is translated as CASSSLGETQYF.

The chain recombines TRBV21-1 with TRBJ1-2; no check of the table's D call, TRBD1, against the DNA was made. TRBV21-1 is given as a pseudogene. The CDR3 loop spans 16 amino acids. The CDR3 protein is CASSNRDRASKYGYTF. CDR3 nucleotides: TGTGCCAGCAGCAACCGGGACAGGGCTTCCAAATATGGCTACACCTTC.

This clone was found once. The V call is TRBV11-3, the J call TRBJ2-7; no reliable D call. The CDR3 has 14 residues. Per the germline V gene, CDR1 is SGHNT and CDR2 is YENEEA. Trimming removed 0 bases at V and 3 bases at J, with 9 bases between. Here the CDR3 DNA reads TGTGCCAGCAGCTTAGATCTCGGCATCTACGAGCAGTACTTC. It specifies CASSLDLGIYEQYF. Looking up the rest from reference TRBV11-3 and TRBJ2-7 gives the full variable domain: EAGVVQSPRYKIIEKKQPVAFWCNPISGHNTLYWYLQNLGQGPELLIRYENEEAVDDSQLPKDRFSAERLKGVDSTLKIQPAELGDSAVYLCASSLDLGIYEQYFGPGTRLTVT.

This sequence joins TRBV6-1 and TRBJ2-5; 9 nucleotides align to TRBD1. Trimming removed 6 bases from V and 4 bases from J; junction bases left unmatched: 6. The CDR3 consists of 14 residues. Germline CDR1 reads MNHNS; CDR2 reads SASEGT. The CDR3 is CASRGTGMGETQYF. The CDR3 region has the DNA TGTGCCAGCAGGGGGACAGGGATGGGAGAGACCCAGTACTTC.

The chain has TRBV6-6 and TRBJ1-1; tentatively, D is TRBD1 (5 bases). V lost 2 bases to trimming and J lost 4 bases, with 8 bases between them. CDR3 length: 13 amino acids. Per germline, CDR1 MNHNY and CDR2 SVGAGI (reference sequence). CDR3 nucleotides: TGTGCCAGCAGTTACCCGGGACCCACTGAAGCTTTCTTT. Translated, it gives CASSYPGPTEAFF.

This CDR3 is CASGWNQEQYF. The CDR3 DNA sequence: TGTGCCAGCGGCTGGAACCAAGAGCAGTACTTC. The chain links TRBV25-1 to TRBJ2-7, with no clear D. V lost 8 bases and J 7 bases, leaving 12 bases between the germline ends. Per the germline V gene, CDR1 is MGHDK and CDR2 is SYGVNS. The CDR3 is 11 residues long.